This T cell receptor beta chain was recovered during a study of blood T cell repertoires in COVID-19. About the study: COVID-19 samples from acute and convalescent phases originated in the United States, Italy and Spain. In each case, the material was cDNA or gDNA derived from T cells, B-cell-depleted T cells, or PBMCs.

Methods used by the authors: Reference gene primer amplification gave nucleated cell count estimates. Only in-frame clones appear in the TCRdb table, and some are missing; sequencing was by immunoSEQ multiplex PCR. V and J calls and clone size are given by that table; D and trimming were obtained from the DNA. The sample holds 250,000 to 350,000 clones, around 90% seen once. Per the germline V gene, CDR1 is MNHEY and CDR2 is SVGEGT. After removal of 0 bases from V and 2 bases from J, the junction contained 10 bases not matched to a gene. The CDR3 runs to 18 residues. This clone was counted only a few times.

The specimen was peripheral blood. The J gene is TRBJ2-5, the V gene TRBV6-2 or TRBV6-3, with TRBD2 matching 9 bases. The sequence derives from a man younger than 35 with active or convalescent COVID-19. The CDR3 spells CASSYSRAGGPYQETQYF. In nucleotides, the CDR3 is TGTGCCAGCAGTTACTCGAGAGCGGGGGGCCCCTATCAAGAGACCCAGTACTTC.